Sequencing of this T cell receptor (beta chain) was carried out in a study of cytomegalovirus exposure and HLA in healthy donors (dated by TCRdb to about 2017). The study in broad terms: According to an earlier analysis of 450 to 650 of the donors, about 179 million T cells yielded 117 million unique TCR beta sequences and less than 300 Gb of sequence data. A later analysis re-analyzed previously published TCR beta repertoires from 660 or so donors and added high-resolution HLA genotyping to study TCR occurrence patterns. In an earlier analysis of roughly 540 of the donors, high-throughput TCR beta sequencing was used to judge whether each TCR beta V gene segment behaved as functional or pseudogenic. To predict cytomegalovirus infection status, the study combined high-throughput TCR immunosequencing, statistical association of individual TCRs with disease status, and machine learning. Across approximately 420 genotyped donors of the cohort, an average of about 200,000 unique TCR beta nucleotide sequences per donor were sequenced, and approximately 19% of those sequences were non-productive. Roughly 300 gigabases of sequencing data and 70 million to 100 million unique TCR sequences were included in an early release covering roughly 600 HLA-typed donors. Donor age, sex, ethnicity and CMV serostatus were collected together with the repertoire data. A later genetic analysis used genome-wide SNP genotypes for about 60% of the roughly 700 donors, treating that subset as a discovery cohort. Four to six DR-DQ haplotypes were handled as single units for association and clustering, since linkage in the cohort was strong. Using immunosequencing, the study profiled T cell repertoires from around 680 subjects and related those repertoires to cytomegalovirus serostatus. In the later analysis, no new phenotypic data were used to find candidate immune exposures; instead, reliance was placed on TCR beta sequences and their occurrence across donors. Typing coverage differed by locus: A, B, C, DRB1 and DQB1 were typed in roughly 620-630 donors, DQA1 in around 500, DPA1 in approximately 600, and DPB1 in approximately 450. All discovery cohort repertoires had been generated using a single sequencing platform. In addition to the first cohort of 666 subjects, a separate validation cohort of approximately 130 different subjects was used. Both class I and class II loci were covered by HLA typing, at four-digit resolution. The study aimed to test whether signatures of past pathogen exposure could be identified by cataloging public T cell receptors. Of the 300 to 500 genotyped donors, over 80% were placed in the genetic ancestry cluster associated with self-reported Caucasian donors.

The germline V gene encodes CDR1 SGHRS and CDR2 YFSETQ. Germline trimming amounts to 4 bases on V and 6 bases on J, with 6 as the count of junction bases outside the gene matches. The CDR3 sequence holds 14 residues, the cysteine and phenylalanine included. Here the CDR3 DNA is all that survives: 42 bases in frame from base 1. Concerning this clone itself: Its target antigen remains unknown. No per-base quality is available; no much larger clone lies one base away.

The receptor library was made with the immunoSEQ multiplex PCR assay. For the multiplex PCR, a mixture combining 60 forward primers for TCR Vbeta segments and 13 reverse primers for TCR Jbeta segments was used. Amplification of the CDR3 region of rearranged TCR beta genes was performed with a multiplex PCR assay on genomic DNA. Amplified TCR beta libraries were sequenced as 87-base-pair reads on the Illumina HiSeq System. The paper's data handling went like this. A later analysis tallied some 79 million unique TCR beta chains across the 700 or so repertoires, and around 10 million of those chains were shared by two or more donors. Raw reads were error-corrected and collapsed into unique sequences with a nearest-neighbor algorithm that merged closely related sequences to remove PCR and sequencing errors. Alignment of CDR3 sequences to IMGT reference sequences was used to assign V, D and J gene segments. For a sequence to be retained, at least a six-nucleotide match to both a V gene segment and a J gene segment was required. Rearrangements were called productive when the CDR3 lacked stop codons and stayed in frame with V and J; all others were non-productive. Following IMGT convention, CDR3 was defined as the stretch from the second conserved V-encoded cysteine to the conserved J-encoded phenylalanine. The earlier analysis of roughly 590 of the donors excluded sequences that lacked an unambiguous match to a single V gene segment. An earlier analysis of almost 600 of the donors classified V segments as functional when productive rearrangements were above 56.7% and as segregating when the standard deviation between donors was above 5%. A statistical classification framework was built for diagnosing cytomegalovirus status from the catalog of TCR beta chain sequences. A later analysis assigned V and J genes by comparing TCR nucleotide sequences with IMGT/GENE-DB human TR gene sequences. The TCRdist pipeline was used in a later analysis to assign CDR3 sequences and most-parsimonious VDJ recombination scenarios. In a later analysis, every TCR beta chain was defined by the combination of its CDR3 amino acid sequence and its V-gene family, and reads without a unique V-gene family were dropped. A later analysis removed several hundred highly shared, low-generation-probability nucleotide sequences to deal with suspected cross-contamination and a sequencing artifact. In a later analysis, a clonal expansion index for each public chain was calculated from normalized within-repertoire ranks of inferred template counts. Generation probabilities in a later analysis came from a VDJ recombination model fitted to out-of-frame rearrangements, and those results were checked against IGoR. In a later analysis, TCR-TCR, TCR-HLA and TCR-CMV co-occurrence was scored with hypergeometric tests, and a repertoire-size bias correction was applied to TCR pairs. A later analysis estimated false discovery rates by permuting HLA or CMV assignments 20 times. In a later analysis, co-occurring TCRs were grouped using DBSCAN, with TCRdist sequence similarity added in when clustering inside HLA-allele-positive subsets. Co-occurrence clustering excluded repertoires with fewer than 30,000 or more than 120,000 public chains, plus five with anomalous nucleotide sharing. Sourced from immuneACCESS, this table was stored by TCRdb with only in-frame sequences that have V and J called. A share of the clones is absent; for the studies checked, an unresolved V gene accounts for under half, and the remainder has no known explanation. The DNA gave D and trimming, while V, J and clone size come from that table. Across this sample there are under 150,000 clones, with more than 75% seen only once. 5.5% to 7% of the sample is taken by the ten largest.

Overall study outcomes, separate from this receptor: According to a later analysis, parvovirus B19, influenza, CMV and Epstein-Barr virus appeared linked to several top co-occurrence clusters. Assigning TCR associations to individual alleles was difficult when HLA alleles, especially DR and DQ, strongly co-occurred. While some public TCRs were present in many individuals, most TCR sequences turned up only very rarely across donors. The earlier analysis of 587 of the donors excluded seventeen rarely observed V segments, including chromosome 9 orphons, because counts were too low. Compared with equally common non-associated chains, HLA-associated TCR beta chains in a later analysis were more clonally expanded and had lower generation probabilities. A later genetic analysis reported fewer N-insertions in productive TCRs among donors in an Asian-associated ancestry cluster than the roughly 640-donor mean. According to the authors, the approach could potentially be generalized to other disease states and immunological phenotypes. In an earlier analysis of under 600 of the donors, most TCR beta V segments were observed in productive rearrangements about 87% or about 30% of the time, broadly matching IMGT annotations. Linkage disequilibrium might explain the correlated functional status among segregating V segments, but an unknown experimental factor could not be ruled out. Presence/absence analyses assumed roughly uniform sequencing depth across donors, an assumption that may not hold. Because some donors lacked HLA typing at each locus, the association tests relied only on the typed subset. A later analysis associated around 16,000 TCR beta sequences with specific HLA alleles at a false discovery rate of 0.05. The sequencing pipeline was judged likely to have produced a cluster of highly shared sequence variants as a technical artifact. In both the original and validation cohorts, the classifier was reported to diagnose cytomegalovirus status with high specificity and sensitivity. The 87-base-pair reads could not distinguish some IMGT-functional V segments, including TRBV6-2 and TRBV6-3, so those segments were excluded. For the cohort, immune exposure information was limited to CMV serostatus. In a later genetic analysis, a missense DCLRE1C variant was associated with V-gene and J-gene trimming of TCR beta chains, and the association was replicated in an independent cohort. A later analysis found that TCR association rates varied across HLA loci, with DRB1 alleles showing the most associated TCRs and HLA-C alleles the fewest. In this cohort, only TCR beta chains were sequenced, and detectable features were limited by the absence of alpha or paired-chain data. Three of the identified cytomegalovirus-associated TCR beta chains were confirmed in vitro to be specific for cytomegalovirus antigens. A total of about 150 TCR beta chains were listed by the study as associated with cytomegalovirus. A further reported finding was that TCR beta sequences accurately predicted the HLA-A and HLA-B alleles for most subjects in the first cohort. A later analysis found that most CMV-associated TCR beta chains appeared HLA-restricted, with HLA associations seemingly driven largely by CMV exposure.

The cohort was made up of about 610 healthy bone marrow donors. At the time of sampling, all cohort members were nominally healthy, though unrecorded immune exposures were likely present. The donor was CMV seropositive and was included in the group of some 290 seropositive cohort members. Each donor provided a peripheral blood sample, and peripheral blood mononuclear cells were used for TCR beta sequencing. The Qiagen DNeasy Blood Extraction Kit was used to extract genomic DNA from the blood cell samples. The source of this sequence is a woman aged 40 to 55 in good health and CMV-seropositive. In this chain, TRBV5-1 is recombined with TRBJ1-5; 8 junctional bases match TRBD1. Specimen: PBMCs. The CDR3 reads as follows: CASSQGAGGQPQHF. The DNA sequence is given as TGCGCCAGCAGCCAGGGGGCAGGGGGTCAGCCCCAGCATTTT.